This T cell receptor (beta chain) stems from a study of T cells after yellow fever vaccination. Study information: Preparation used SMART-Seq v4 Ultra Low Input for the low-cell-number fractions.

Comments on this clonotype: Its antigen is currently unknown.

Findings of the study overall: Clones that expanded after primary vaccination mostly reappeared after the booster (roughly 96% CD4, approximately 85% CD8).

For TCR, cDNA came from 5'RACE template switching, which added a universal primer site and UMIs. TCRdb reprocessed the 5' RACE reads with MiXCR, giving one entry per CDR3 protein. The table lists some 320,000 distinct CDR3 sequences, 7.5% to 9.5% of them singletons. V was cut by 1 base and J by 5 bases, with 11 bases left in between. CDR3 length: 14 residues. The germline gives CDR1 SGHTA, CDR2 FQGNSA. V is TRBV7-2 and J is TRBJ1-2; possible D gene TRBD1, 5 bases. The receptor comes from a man younger than 30 who received the YFV17D yellow fever vaccine. The specimen comprised CD4+ T cells sorted from PBMCs, sampled 5 days after the yellow fever booster vaccination. CDR3 nucleotide sequence: TGTGCCAGCAGCTTAGGAGGGGAGCCTTATGGCTACACCTTC. Residues: CASSLGGEPYGYTF. Filled out from reference TRBV7-2 and TRBJ1-2, the complete variable domain reads GAGVSQSPSNKVTEKGKDVELRCDPISGHTALYWYRQSLGQGLEFLIYFQGNSAPDKSGLPSDRFSAERTGGSVSTLTIQRTQQEDSAVYLCASSLGGEPYGYTFGSGTRLTVV.